This T cell receptor beta chain was sequenced for a study of blood T cell repertoires in COVID-19. Study information: Material from acute and convalescent COVID-19 was sourced from the United States, Italy and Spain. T cells, B-cell-depleted T cells, or PBMCs provided the cDNA or gDNA that served as material.

In the original workflow: Scientists estimated how many nucleated cells there were by amplifying reference gene primers. The table came from immunoSEQ multiplex PCR; TCRdb's copy has only in-frame clones and leaves some out. The D gene and trimming were derived from the DNA, and the V and J assignments and clone size from that table. The profile shows tens of thousands of clones, around 80% of them singletons. The V gene end was trimmed by 0 bases and the J gene end by 8 bases; junction bases not matched to a gene: 4. This CDR3 has 14 amino acids. Germline assignment: CDR1 SGHRS and CDR2 YFSETQ. The TCR was taken from a human donor in a cohort sampled during active COVID-19. Sequences were obtained from peripheral blood. The V gene is TRBV5-1, the J gene TRBJ1-4; 7 bases line up with TRBD1. DNA of the CDR3: TGCGCCAGCAGCTTGGGGGACAGCGACGAAAAACTGTTTTTT. Protein: CASSLGDSDEKLFF.